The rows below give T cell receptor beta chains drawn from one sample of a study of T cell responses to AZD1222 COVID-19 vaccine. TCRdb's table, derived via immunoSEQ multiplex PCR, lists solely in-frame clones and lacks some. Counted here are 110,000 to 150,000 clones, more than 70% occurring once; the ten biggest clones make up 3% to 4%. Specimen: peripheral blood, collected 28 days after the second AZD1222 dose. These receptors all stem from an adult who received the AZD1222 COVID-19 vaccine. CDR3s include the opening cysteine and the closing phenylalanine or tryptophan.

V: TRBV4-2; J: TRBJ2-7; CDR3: CASSQDLAAYEQYF
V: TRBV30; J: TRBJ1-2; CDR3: CAWIRAREGGGYTF
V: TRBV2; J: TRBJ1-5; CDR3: CASSDRPGGVNQPQHF
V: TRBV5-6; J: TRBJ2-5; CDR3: CASSLVQETQYF
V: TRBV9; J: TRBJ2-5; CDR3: CASSVDPGLAITIQETQYF
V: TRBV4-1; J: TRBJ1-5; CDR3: CASSQGPGQGKSNQPQHF
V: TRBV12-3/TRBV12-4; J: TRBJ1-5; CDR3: CASSFDQPQHF
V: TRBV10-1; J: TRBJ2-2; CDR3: CASQAGFATGELFF
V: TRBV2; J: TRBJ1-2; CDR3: CASSGQGNYGYTF
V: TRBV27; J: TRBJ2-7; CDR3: CASSPYSGMEEQYF
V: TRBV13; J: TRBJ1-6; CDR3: CASSLGQGNSPLHF